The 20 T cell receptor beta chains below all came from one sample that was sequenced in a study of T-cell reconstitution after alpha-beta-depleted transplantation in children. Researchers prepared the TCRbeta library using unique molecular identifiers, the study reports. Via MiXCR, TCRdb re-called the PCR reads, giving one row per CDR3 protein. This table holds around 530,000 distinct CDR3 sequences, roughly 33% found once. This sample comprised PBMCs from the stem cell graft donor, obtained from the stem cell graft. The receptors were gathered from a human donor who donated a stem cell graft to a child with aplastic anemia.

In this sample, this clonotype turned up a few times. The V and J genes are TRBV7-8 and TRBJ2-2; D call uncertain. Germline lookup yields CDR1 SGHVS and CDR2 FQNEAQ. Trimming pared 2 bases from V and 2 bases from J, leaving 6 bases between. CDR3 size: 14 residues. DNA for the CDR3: TGTGCCAGCAGCTTAACGGCAAACACCGGGGAGCTGTTTTTT. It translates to CASSLTANTGELFF.

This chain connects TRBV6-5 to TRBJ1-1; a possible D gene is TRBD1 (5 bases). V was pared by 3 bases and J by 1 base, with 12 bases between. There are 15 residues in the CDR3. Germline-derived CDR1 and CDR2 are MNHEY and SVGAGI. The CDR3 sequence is CASSYQGGTNTEAFF. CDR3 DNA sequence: TGTGCCAGCAGTTATCAGGGAGGGACGAACACTGAAGCTTTCTTT.

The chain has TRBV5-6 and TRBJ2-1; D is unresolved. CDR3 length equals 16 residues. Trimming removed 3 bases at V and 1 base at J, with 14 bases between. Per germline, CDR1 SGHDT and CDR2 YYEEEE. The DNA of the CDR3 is TGTGCCAGCAGCTCTTTACCGGGTCCATCCTACAATGAGCAGTTCTTC. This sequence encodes CASSSLPGPSYNEQFF.

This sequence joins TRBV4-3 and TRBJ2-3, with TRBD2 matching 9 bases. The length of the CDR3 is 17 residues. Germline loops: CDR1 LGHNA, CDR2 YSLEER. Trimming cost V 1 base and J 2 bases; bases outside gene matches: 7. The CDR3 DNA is TGCGCCAGCAGCCAAGCTTCGGGCGGGAGGGCCACAGATACGCAGTATTTT. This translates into CASSQASGGRATDTQYF.

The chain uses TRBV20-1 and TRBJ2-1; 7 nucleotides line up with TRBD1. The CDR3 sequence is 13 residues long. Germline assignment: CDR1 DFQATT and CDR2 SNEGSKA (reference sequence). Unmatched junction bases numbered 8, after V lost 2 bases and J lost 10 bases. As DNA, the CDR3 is TGCAGTGCTAGACAAAGACAGGGATGGGAGCAGTTCTTC. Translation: CSARQRQGWEQFF.

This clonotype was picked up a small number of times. CDR3 loop: CASSLVGLAGYNEQFF. The CDR3, as DNA: TGTGCCAGCAGCTTAGTGGGGCTAGCGGGATACAATGAGCAGTTCTTC. This chain links TRBV7-2 with TRBJ2-1; 9 bases are shared with TRBD2. V trimming: 1 base; J trimming: 4 bases; junction bases outside the gene matches: 5. This CDR3 is built from 16 residues. Per the germline V gene, CDR1 is SGHTA and CDR2 is FQGNSA.

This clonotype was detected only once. The CDR3 DNA is TGTGCCAGCAGCCAAATTCCCGGGGCCCGGCAGCCCCAGCATTTT. As protein: CASSQIPGARQPQHF. V gene TRBV3-1 combines with J gene TRBJ1-5; possible D gene TRBD1, 5 bases. CDR3 length: 15 residues. Looked up from germline, CDR1 is LGHDT and CDR2 is YNNKEL (reference sequence). Trimming removed 2 bases from V and 7 bases from J, with 15 bases in between.

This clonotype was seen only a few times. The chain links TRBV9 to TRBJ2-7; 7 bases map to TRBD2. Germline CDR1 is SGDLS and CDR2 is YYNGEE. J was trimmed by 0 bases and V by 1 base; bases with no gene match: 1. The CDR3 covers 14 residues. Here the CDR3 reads CASSVTGGSYEQYF. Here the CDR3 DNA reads TGTGCCAGCAGCGTAACGGGAGGCTCCTACGAGCAGTACTTC.

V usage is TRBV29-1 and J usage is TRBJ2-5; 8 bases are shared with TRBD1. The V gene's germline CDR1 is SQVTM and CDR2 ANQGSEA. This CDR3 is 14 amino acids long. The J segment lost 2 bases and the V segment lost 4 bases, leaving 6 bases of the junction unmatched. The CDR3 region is CSVARGQGQETQYF. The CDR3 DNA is TGCAGCGTTGCCAGAGGACAGGGTCAAGAGACCCAGTACTTC. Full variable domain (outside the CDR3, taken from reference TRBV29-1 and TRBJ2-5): SAVISQKPSRDICQRGTSLTIQCQVDSQVTMMFWYRQQPGQSLTLIATANQGSEATYESGFVIDKFPISRPNLTFSTLTVSNMSPEDSSIYLCSVARGQGQETQYFGPGTRLLVL.

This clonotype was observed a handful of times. CDR3 nucleotide sequence: TGTGCCACCCTCAAGAACCCAGGGGTGGACACTGAAGCTTTCTTT. Translating it yields CATLKNPGVDTEAFF. The chain uses TRBV15 and TRBJ1-1; D might be TRBD1 (6 bases). This CDR3 comprises 15 residues. Germline V lookup: CDR1 LNHNV, CDR2 YYDKDF (reference sequence). Trimming pared 8 bases from V and 3 bases from J, leaving 19 bases between.

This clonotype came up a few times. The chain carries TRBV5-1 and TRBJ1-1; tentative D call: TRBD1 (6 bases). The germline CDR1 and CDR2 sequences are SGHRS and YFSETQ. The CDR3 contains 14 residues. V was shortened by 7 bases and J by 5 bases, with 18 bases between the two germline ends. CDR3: CASGRQELSTEAFF. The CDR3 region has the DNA TGCGCCAGCGGACGACAGGAGCTTTCGACTGAAGCTTTCTTT.

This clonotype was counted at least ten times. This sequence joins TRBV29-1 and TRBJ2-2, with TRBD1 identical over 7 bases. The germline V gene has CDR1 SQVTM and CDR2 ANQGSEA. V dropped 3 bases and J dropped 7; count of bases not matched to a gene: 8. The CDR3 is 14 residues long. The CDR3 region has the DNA TGCAGCGTTGATCCCACAGGGGTAGGCGGGGAGCTGTTTTTT. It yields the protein CSVDPTGVGGELFF.

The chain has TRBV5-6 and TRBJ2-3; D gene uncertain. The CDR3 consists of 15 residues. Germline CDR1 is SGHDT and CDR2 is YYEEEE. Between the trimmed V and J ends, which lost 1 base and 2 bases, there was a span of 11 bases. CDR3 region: CASSLPGSITDTQYF. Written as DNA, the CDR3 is TGTGCCAGCAGCTTGCCCGGGTCTATCACAGATACGCAGTATTTT.

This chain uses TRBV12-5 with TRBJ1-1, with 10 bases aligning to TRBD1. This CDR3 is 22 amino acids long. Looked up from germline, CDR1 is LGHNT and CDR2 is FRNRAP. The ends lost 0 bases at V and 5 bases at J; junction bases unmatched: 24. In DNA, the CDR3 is TGTGCTAGTGGTTTGGTGCTAACTCAAACCCCCGGGACAGGGGATTCAGGGACTGAAGCTTTCTTT. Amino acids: CASGLVLTQTPGTGDSGTEAFF.

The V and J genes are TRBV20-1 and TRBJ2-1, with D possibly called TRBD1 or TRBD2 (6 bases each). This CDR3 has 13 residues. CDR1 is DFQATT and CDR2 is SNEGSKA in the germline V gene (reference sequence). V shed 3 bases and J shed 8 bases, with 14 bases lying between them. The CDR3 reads CSASWYRGHEQFF. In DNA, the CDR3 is TGCAGTGCTAGCTGGTACCGGGGGCATGAGCAGTTCTTC.

This chain's CDR3 is CASSQGLDQRYGYTF. The CDR3 nucleotides are TGCGCCAGCAGCCAAGGGTTGGACCAGCGGTATGGCTACACCTTC. The chain links TRBV4-3 to TRBJ1-2; no firm D call. V was cut by 1 base and J by 5 bases, with 14 bases left in between. This CDR3 is 15 amino acids long. The germline CDR1 and CDR2 sequences are LGHNA and YSLEER.

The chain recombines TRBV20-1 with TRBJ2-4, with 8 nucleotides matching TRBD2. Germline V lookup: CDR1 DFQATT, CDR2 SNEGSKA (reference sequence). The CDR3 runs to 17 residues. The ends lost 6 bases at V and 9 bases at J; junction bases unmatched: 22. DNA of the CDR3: TGCAGTGCCACCGATCCGACTCGCAGCGGGAGTAATAGCATTCAGTACTTC. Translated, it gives CSATDPTRSGSNSIQYF.

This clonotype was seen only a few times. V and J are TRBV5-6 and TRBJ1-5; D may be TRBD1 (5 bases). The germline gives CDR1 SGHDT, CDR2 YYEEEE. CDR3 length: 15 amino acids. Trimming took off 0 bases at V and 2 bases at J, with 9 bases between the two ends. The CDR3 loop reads CASSLGGRRNQPQHF. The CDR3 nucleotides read TGTGCCAGCAGCTTGGGGGGACGCCGCAATCAGCCCCAGCATTTT.

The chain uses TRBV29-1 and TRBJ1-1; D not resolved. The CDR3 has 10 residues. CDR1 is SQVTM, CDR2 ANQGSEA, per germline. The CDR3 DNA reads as TGCGTGGTGCAGAACACTGAAGCTTTCTTT. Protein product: CVVQNTEAFF.

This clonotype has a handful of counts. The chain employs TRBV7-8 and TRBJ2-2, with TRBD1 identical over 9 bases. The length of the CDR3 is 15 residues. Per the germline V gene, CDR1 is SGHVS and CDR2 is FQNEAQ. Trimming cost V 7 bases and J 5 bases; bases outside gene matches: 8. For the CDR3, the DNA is TGTGCCAGCACCAAGGGACAGGGAGGGACCGGGGAGCTGTTTTTT. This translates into CASTKGQGGTGELFF.